This T cell receptor beta chain was sequenced during a study of blood T cell repertoires in COVID-19. Study overall: Acute and convalescent COVID-19 samples came from the United States, Italy and Spain.

In the authors' methods: Amplification of reference gene primers provided the estimated nucleated cell counts. The assay was immunoSEQ multiplex PCR, and TCRdb's table has in-frame clones only and misses some. V, J and clone size are taken as reported in that table, and D and trimming were inferred from the DNA itself. The sample has a few hundred thousand clones, 70% to 85% seen once. CDR1 and CDR2 (germline): SGHRS, YFSETQ. Deletions cut 2 bases from V and 5 bases from J, with 8 bases between. This CDR3 region has 12 residues. The specimen was peripheral blood. The rearrangement uses TRBV5-1 and TRBJ2-7, with D hard to call. The TCR sequence derives from a human donor with acute or convalescent COVID-19. The donor label of this sample is uncertain. CDR3 nucleotides: TGCGCCAGCAGCTTCAGCCGGGACGAGCAGTACTTC. It specifies CASSFSRDEQYF.